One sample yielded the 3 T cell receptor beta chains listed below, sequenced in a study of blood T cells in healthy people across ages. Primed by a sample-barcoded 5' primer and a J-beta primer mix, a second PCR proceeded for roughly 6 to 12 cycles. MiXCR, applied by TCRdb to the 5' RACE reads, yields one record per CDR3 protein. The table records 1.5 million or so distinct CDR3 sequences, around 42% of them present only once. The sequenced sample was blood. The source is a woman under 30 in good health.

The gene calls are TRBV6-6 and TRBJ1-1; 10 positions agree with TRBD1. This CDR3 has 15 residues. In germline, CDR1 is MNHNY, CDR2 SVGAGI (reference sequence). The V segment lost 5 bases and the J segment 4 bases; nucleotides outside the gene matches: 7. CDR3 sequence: CASSARDRGITEAFF. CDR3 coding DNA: TGTGCCAGCAGTGCCCGGGACAGGGGTATCACTGAAGCTTTCTTT.

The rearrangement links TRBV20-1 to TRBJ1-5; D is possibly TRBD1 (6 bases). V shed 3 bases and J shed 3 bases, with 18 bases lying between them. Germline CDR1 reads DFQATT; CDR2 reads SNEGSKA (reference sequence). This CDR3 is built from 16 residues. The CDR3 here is CSARGLDRHSNQPQHF. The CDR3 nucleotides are TGCAGTGCTAGGGGCCTAGACAGGCACTCCAATCAGCCCCAGCATTTT.

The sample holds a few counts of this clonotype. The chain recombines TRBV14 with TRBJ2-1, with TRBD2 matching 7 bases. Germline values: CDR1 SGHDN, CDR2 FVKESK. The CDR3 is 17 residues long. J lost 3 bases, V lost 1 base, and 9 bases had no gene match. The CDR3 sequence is CASSQGVRTRGYNEQFF. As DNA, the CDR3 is TGTGCCAGCAGCCAAGGAGTCCGGACTAGAGGCTACAATGAGCAGTTCTTC. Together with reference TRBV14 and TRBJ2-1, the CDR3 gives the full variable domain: EAGVTQFPSHSVIEKGQTVTLRCDPISGHDNLYWYRRVMGKEIKFLLHFVKESKQDESGMPNNRFLAERTGGTYSTLKVQPAELEDSGVYFCASSQGVRTRGYNEQFFGPGTRLTVL.